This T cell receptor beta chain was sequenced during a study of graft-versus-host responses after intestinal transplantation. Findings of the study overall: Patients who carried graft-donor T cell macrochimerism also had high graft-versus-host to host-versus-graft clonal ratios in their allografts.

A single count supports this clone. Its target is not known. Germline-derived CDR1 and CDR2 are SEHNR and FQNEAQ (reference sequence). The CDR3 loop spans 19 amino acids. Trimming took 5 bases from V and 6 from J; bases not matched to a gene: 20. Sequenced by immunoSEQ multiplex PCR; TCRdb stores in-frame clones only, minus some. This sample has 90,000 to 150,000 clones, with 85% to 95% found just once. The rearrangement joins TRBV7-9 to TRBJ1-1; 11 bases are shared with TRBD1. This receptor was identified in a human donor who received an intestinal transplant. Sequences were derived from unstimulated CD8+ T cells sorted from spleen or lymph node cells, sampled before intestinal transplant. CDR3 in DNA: TGTGCCAGCAGCCCCCTCGATGGGGGACAGGGGGTAATCTGGGCTGAAGCTTTCTTT. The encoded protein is CASSPLDGGQGVIWAEAFF.